This T cell receptor (beta chain) emerged from a study of shared clonotypes between healthy human individuals. Trimming shortened V by 5 bases and J by 3 bases, and 7 bases separated the two germline ends. There are 12 residues in the CDR3. Germline CDR1 SEHNR, CDR2 FQNEAQ (reference sequence). In regard to this clone: Antigen: not known. This likely came from a read error, as a far larger clone is one base away.

General observations from the study: What limited the represented genetic and exposure-history diversity was the small number of donors. Only blood samples were collected, and tissue repertoires likely differ.

Unsorted PBMC DNA went through sequencing on ten immunoSEQ deep assay plates. Authors' methods: ImmunoSEQ sequences covered only the junction and lacked quality scores; filtering therefore differed. The protocol was immunoSEQ multiplex PCR, while the TCRdb copy is restricted to in-frame clones and leaves out a portion. V and J calls plus clone size are reproduced from that table; the DNA served to infer D and trimming. The data contain about 560,000 clones, roughly 79% of them singletons. The TCR sequence derives from a middle-aged woman in good health. Some clones in this sample may be carry-over from other donors' samples. This chain uses TRBV7-9 with TRBJ1-1; no definite D call. What was sequenced was PBMCs. This CDR3 reads CASSPVDTEAFF. The CDR3, as DNA: TGTGCCAGCAGCCCTGTCGACACTGAAGCTTTCTTT.